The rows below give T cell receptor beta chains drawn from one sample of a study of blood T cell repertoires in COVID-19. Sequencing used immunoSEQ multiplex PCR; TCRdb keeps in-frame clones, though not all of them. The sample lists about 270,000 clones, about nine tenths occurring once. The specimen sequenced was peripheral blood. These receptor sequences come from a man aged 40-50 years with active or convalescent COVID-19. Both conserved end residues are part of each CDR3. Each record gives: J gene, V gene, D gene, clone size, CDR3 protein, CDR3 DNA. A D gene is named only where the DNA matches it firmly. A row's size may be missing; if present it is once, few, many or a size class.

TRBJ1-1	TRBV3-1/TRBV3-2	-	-	CASSQDWEGTEAFF	TGTGCCAGCAGCCAAGATTGGGAGGGCACTGAAGCTTTCTTT
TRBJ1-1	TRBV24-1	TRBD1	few	CATSLIRDRGQSEAFF	TGTGCCACCAGCTTGATCCGGGACAGGGGGCAATCTGAAGCTTTCTTT
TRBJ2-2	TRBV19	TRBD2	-	CASSALSGGSTGELFF	TGTGCCAGTAGTGCTTTATCGGGGGGGAGCACCGGGGAGCTGTTTTTT
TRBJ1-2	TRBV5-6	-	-	CASSSETRGYTF	TGTGCCAGCAGCTCGGAGACGCGCGGCTACACCTTC
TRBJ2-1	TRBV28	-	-	CASTLTDNEQFF	TGTGCCAGCACCCTAACCGACAATGAGCAGTTCTTC
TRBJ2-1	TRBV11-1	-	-	CASSQGSSGQFF	TGTGCCAGCTCCCAGGGCAGCTCTGGGCAGTTCTTC
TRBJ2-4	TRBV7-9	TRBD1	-	CASSFGQGIQYF	TGTGCCAGCAGCTTCGGACAGGGCATTCAGTACTTC
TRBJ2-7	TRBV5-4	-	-	CASSLRQGQPVDEQYF	TGTGCCAGCAGCTTGAGGCAGGGCCAACCAGTAGACGAGCAGTACTTC
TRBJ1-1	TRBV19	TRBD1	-	CASSRTGQENTEAFF	TGTGCCAGTAGCCGGACAGGGCAGGAGAACACTGAAGCTTTCTTT
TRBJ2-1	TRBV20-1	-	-	CSAFKSEQFF	TGCAGTGCTTTCAAGAGCGAGCAGTTCTTC
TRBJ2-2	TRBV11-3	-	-	CASSLVRHSAPGTNTGELFF	TGTGCCAGCAGCTTAGTGCGCCATTCCGCTCCGGGGACGAACACCGGGGAGCTGTTTTTT
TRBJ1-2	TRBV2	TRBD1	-	CASTRGQGALYGYTF	TGTGCCAGCACGAGAGGACAGGGGGCGCTTTATGGCTACACCTTC
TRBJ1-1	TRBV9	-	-	CASSVVESTEAFF	TGTGCCAGCAGCGTCGTGGAGAGCACTGAAGCTTTCTTT
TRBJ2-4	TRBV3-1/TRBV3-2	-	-	CASSSTDRILAKNIQYF	TGTGCCAGCAGCTCTACCGACAGGATACTAGCCAAAAACATTCAGTACTTC
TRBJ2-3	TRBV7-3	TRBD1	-	CASSFTTGVDGTDTQYF	TGTGCCAGCAGCTTCACGACAGGGGTGGATGGCACAGATACGCAGTATTTT
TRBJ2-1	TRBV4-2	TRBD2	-	CASSPGGTYNEQFF	TGTGCCAGCAGCCCGGGAGGCACCTACAATGAGCAGTTCTTC
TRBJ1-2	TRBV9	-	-	CASSVLQGRGYTF	TGTGCCAGCAGCGTTTTACAGGGTCGAGGCTACACCTTC
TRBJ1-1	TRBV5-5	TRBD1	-	CASSFPRDRPEAFF	TGTGCCAGCAGCTTTCCCAGGGACAGGCCTGAAGCTTTCTTT
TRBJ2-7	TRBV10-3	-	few	CAISEGLSRDF	TGTGCCATCAGTGAAGGACTCTCCCGGGACTTC
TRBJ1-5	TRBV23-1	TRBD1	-	CASSRKTGDSNQPQHF	TGCGCCAGCAGTCGAAAGACAGGGGATAGCAATCAGCCCCAGCATTTT
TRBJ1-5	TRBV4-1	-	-	CASSQEREEISNQPQHF	TGCGCCAGCAGCCAAGAAAGGGAGGAAATCAGCAATCAGCCCCAGCATTTT
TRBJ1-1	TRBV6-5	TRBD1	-	CASSPWDSDTEAFF	TGTGCCAGCAGTCCCTGGGACAGTGACACTGAAGCTTTCTTT
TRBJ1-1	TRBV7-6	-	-	CASSLGGQNTEAFF	TGTGCCAGCAGCTTAGGGGGGCAGAACACTGAAGCTTTCTTT
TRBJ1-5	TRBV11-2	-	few	CASSLAPDQPQHF	TGTGCCAGCAGCTTAGCCCCAGATCAGCCCCAGCATTTT
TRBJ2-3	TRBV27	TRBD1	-	CASSLGTDEATQYF	TGTGCCAGCAGTTTAGGGACAGACGAGGCTACGCAGTATTTT
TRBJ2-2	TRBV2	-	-	CASDHRAGGELFF	TGTGCCAGCGATCACAGGGCGGGCGGGGAGCTGTTTTTT
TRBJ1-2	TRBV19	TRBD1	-	CASRRTGIYGYTF	TGTGCCAGTAGACGGACAGGGATCTATGGCTACACCTTC
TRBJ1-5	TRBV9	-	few	CASSPLTRGPQHF	TGTGCCAGCAGCCCTTTGACTCGGGGGCCCCAGCATTTT
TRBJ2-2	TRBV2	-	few	CASSEIRGTTGELFF	TGTGCCAGCAGTGAAATCCGGGGAACTACCGGGGAGCTGTTTTTT
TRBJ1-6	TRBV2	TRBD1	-	CASSEAGQKDSPLHF	TGTGCCAGCAGTGAAGCGGGACAGAAGGATTCACCCCTCCACTTT
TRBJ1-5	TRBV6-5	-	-	CASSYDSGRGQPQHF	TGTGCCAGCAGTTACGATTCTGGTAGAGGTCAGCCCCAGCATTTT
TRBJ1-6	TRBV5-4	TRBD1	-	CASGLQGRSPLHF	TGTGCCAGCGGACTACAGGGGCGGTCACCCCTCCACTTT
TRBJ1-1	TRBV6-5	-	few	CASSPDSTEAFF	TGTGCCAGCAGTCCCGACAGCACTGAAGCTTTCTTT
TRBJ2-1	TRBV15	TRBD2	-	CATSNTRGAAYQQFF	TGTGCCACCAGCAACACGCGGGGGGCCGCCTATCAGCAGTTCTTC
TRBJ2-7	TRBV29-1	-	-	CSVVARASSYEQYF	TGCAGCGTTGTAGCCAGGGCCAGCTCCTACGAGCAGTACTTC